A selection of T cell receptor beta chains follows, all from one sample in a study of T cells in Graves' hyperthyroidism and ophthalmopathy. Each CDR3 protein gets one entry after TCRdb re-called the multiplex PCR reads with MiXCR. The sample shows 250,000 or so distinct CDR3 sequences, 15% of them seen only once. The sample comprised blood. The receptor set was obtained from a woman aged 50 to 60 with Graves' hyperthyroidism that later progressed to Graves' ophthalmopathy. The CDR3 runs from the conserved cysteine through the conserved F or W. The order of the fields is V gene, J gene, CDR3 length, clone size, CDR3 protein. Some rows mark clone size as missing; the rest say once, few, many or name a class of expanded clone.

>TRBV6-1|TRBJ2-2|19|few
CASICFREQGQLCTGELFF
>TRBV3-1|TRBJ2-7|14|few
CASGQGQGPYEQYF
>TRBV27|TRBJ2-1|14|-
CASSLSLLADEQFF
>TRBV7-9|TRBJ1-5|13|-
CASSQDWVQPQHF
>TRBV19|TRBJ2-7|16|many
CASSGTGTSGSLEQYF
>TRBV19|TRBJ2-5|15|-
CASRETGGFLETQYF
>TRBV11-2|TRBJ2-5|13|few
CASSLDLAETQYF
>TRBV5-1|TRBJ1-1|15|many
CATFTRPGVNTEAFF
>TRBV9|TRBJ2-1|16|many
CASSVGGAGSRNEQFF
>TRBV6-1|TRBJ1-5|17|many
CASTPTVTAGGNQPQHF
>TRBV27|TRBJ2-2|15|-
CASSFYPGVTGELFF
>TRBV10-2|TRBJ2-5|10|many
CASGKETQYF
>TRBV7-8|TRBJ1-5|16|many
CASSLVGQVGGQPQHF